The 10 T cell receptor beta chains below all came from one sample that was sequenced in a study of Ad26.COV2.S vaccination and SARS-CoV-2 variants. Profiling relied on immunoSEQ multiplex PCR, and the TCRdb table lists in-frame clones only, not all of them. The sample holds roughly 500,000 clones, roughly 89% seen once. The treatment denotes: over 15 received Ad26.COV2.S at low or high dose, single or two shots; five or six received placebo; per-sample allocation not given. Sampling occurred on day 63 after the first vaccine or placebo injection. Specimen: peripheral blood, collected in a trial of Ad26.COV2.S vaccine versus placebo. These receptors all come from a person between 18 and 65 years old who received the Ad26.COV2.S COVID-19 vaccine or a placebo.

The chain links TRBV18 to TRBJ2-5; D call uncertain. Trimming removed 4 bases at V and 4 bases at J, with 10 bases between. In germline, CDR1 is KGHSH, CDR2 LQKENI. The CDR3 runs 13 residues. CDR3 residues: CASSQGSTETQYF. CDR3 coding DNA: TGTGCCAGCTCACAGGGTAGTACAGAGACCCAGTACTTC.

CDR3 amino acids: CASSVVGGGIGYTF. CDR3 nucleotide sequence: TGTGCCAGCAGTGTGGTAGGGGGAGGTATAGGCTACACCTTC. J is TRBJ1-2 and V is TRBV2; perhaps TRBD1 as D (6 bases). From germline, CDR1 is SNHLY and CDR2 FYNNEI. CDR3 length: 14 amino acids. V was shortened by 4 bases and J by 8 bases, with 17 bases between the two germline ends.

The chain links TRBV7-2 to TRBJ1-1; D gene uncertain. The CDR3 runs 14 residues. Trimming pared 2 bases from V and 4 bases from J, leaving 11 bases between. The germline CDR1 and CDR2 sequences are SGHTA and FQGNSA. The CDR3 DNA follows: TGTGCCAGCAGCTTATCAGAGGGAGGCACTGAAGCTTTCTTT. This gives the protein CASSLSEGGTEAFF.

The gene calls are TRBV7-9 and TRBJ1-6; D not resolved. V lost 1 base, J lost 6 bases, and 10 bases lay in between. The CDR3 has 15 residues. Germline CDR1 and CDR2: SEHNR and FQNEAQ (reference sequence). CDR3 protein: CASSLGVGSNSPLHF. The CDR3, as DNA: TGTGCCAGCAGCTTAGGTGTGGGGTCTAATTCACCCCTCCACTTT.

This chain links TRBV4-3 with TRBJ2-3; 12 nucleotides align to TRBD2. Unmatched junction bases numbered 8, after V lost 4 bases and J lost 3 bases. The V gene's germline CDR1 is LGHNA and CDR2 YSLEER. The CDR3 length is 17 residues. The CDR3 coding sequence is TGCGCCAGCAGCCCCTCCTTTACTAGCGGGGGGACAGATACGCAGTATTTT. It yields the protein CASSPSFTSGGTDTQYF.

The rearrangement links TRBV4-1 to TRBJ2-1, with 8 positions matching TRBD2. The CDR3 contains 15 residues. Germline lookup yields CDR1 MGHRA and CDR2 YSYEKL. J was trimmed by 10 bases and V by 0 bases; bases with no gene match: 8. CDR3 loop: CASSQDWGGRSEQFF. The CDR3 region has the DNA TGCGCCAGCAGCCAAGACTGGGGCGGGAGGAGCGAGCAGTTCTTC.

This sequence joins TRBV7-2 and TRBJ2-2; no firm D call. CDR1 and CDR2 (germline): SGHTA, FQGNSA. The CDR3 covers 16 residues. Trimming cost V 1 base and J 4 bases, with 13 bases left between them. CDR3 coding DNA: TGTGCCAGCAGCTTAGGGGTGGGCTCGAGCACCGGGGAGCTGTTTTTT. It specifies CASSLGVGSSTGELFF.

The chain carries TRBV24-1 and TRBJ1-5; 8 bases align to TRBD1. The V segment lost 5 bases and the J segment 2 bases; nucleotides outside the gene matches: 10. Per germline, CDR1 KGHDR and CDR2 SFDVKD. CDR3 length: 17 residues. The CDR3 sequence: CATSGRQGSGGNQPQHF. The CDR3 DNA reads TGTGCCACCAGTGGCCGACAGGGGAGTGGGGGCAATCAGCCCCAGCATTTT.

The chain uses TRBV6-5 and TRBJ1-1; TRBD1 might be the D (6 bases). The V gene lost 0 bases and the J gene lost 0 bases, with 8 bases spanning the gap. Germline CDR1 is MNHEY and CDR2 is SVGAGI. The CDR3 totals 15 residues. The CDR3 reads CASSYSQGMNTEAFF. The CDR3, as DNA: TGTGCCAGCAGTTACTCGCAGGGGATGAACACTGAAGCTTTCTTT.

DNA for the CDR3: TGTGCCTGGACCCGGGGGGGGGCCTTGACATCACCCCTCCACTTT. Residues: CAWTRGGALTSPLHF. The V call is TRBV30, the J call TRBJ1-6; the D gene is possibly TRBD1 (6 bases). Germline V gene sequence: CDR1 GTSNPN, CDR2 SVGIG (reference sequence). CDR3 length equals 15 residues. The V and J ends lost 4 bases and 10 bases respectively, with 20 bases between them.